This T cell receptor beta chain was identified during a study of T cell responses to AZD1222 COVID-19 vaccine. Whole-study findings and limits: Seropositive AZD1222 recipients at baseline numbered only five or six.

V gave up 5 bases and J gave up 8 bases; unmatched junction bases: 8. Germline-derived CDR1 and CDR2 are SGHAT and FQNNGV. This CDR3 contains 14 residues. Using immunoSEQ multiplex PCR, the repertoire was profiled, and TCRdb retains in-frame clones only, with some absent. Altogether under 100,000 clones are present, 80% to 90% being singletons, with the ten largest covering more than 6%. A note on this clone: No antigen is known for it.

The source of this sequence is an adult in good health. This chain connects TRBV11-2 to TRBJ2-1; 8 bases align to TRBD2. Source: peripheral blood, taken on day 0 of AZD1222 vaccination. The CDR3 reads CASSPGGLAHEQFF. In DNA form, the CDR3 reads TGTGCCAGCAGCCCGGGTGGACTAGCCCATGAGCAGTTCTTC.